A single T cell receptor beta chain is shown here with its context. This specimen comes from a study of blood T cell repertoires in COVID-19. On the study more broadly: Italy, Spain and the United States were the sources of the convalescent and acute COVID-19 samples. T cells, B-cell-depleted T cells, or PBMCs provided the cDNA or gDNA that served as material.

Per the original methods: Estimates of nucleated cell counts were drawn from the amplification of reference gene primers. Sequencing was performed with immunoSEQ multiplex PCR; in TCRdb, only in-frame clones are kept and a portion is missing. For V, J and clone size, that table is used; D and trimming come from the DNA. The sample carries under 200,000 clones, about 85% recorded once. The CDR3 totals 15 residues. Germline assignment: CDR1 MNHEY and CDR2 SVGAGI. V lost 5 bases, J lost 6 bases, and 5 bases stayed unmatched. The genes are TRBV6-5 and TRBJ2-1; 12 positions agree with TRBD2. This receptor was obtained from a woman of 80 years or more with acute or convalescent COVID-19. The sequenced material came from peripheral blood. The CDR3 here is CASSTTSGRVNEQFF. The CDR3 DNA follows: TGTGCCAGCAGTACGACTAGCGGGAGAGTCAATGAGCAGTTCTTC.